This TCR beta chain was sequenced during a study of blood T cell repertoires in COVID-19 (dated by TCRdb to between 2020 and 2021). Looking at the study overall: Samples from collaborators originated in the United States, Italy and Spain and spanned both the acute and convalescent phases of COVID-19. The prospective study material was composed of cDNA or gDNA derived from T cells, B-cell-depleted T cells, or PBMCs. Subjects who had been exposed to COVID-19, were actively infected with it, or had recovered from it provided the deeply sampled blood TCRbeta repertoires that made up the dataset. The repertoires were released in a freely available public database meant as a resource for research on the immune response to SARS-CoV-2. The samples were drawn from the first 160 participants of the ongoing ImmuneRACE study and from 1,200 or so subjects provided by 6 global collaborators. Nearly every sample came with metadata listing a de-identified subject ID, COVID-19 status, age in years and sex. Where available, HLA class I and class II types were taken from metadata supplied by the sample provider and were not determined by assay-based typing.

The collaborating institutions used their own protocols to collect whole blood in K2EDTA tubes. Collaborator samples were shipped for TCRbeta analysis as frozen whole blood, isolated PBMCs, or DNA extracted from either sample type. CDR1 and CDR2 (SGHTA, FQGNSA) derive from the germline V gene. The CDR3 covers 16 residues, taking in both the cysteine and the phenylalanine. The read is trimmed to its CDR3 DNA, 48 bases read in frame from base 1. Deletion took 5 bases off V and 7 bases off J, with a span of 18 bases between the germline ends. The immunoSEQ Assay, a bias-controlled multiplex PCR, was used to amplify TCRbeta CDR3 regions from genomic DNA. The paper's data handling went like this. Within the assay, amplification of reference gene primers was used to estimate how many nucleated cells each sample contained. To quantify the absolute abundance of each unique TCRbeta CDR3 rearrangement, sequence reads were collapsed and filtered. Productive Simpson clonality was computed per sample as the square root of Simpson's diversity index over productive rearrangements. TCRdb holds this immuneACCESS table with in-frame rearrangements only. Some clones are missing; in checked studies, unresolved V genes explain under half, and the rest has no known cause. V and J calls and clone size follow that table, whereas D and trimming were derived from the DNA. This sample comprises roughly 320,000 clones, 85% to 90% of them detected only once. Of the sample, about 1.2% is held by the ten largest clones.

This clone is a singleton in its sample. Its target antigen remains unknown. The input lacks base qualities; no much larger clone sits a single base away. The full study reports these points: How much clinical and demographic metadata was included differed by source and by participant, and the metadata was provided uncurated.

The TCR was taken from a man in his 70s with acute or convalescent COVID-19. Material for sequencing was peripheral blood. Here the chain combines TRBV7-2 and TRBJ1-6, with a weak D call of TRBD1 (5 bases match). The CDR3 in this case is CASSRQQVGGNSPLHF. The bases are TGTGCCAGCAGCAGACAGCAAGTTGGGGGGAATTCACCCCTCCACTTT.